The 24 T cell receptor beta chains below come from one sample, sequenced in a study of cytomegalovirus exposure and HLA in healthy donors. Profiling relied on immunoSEQ multiplex PCR, and the TCRdb table lists in-frame clones only, not all of them. Of tens of thousands of clones listed, about 94% are singletons. Sample: PBMCs. The receptors come from a young man in good health and CMV-seropositive.

This sequence joins TRBV10-3 and TRBJ2-1; the match to TRBD2 covers 8 bases. The germline V gene encodes CDR1 ENHRY and CDR2 SYGVKD. V shed 8 bases and J 4 bases; nucleotides not matched to a gene: 19. The CDR3 sequence is 18 residues long. CDR3 amino acids: CAIPHSVAGGSYYNEQFF. Written as DNA, the CDR3 is TGTGCCATCCCCCACTCAGTTGCGGGAGGAAGTTATTACAATGAGCAGTTCTTC.

Here the CDR3 reads CATSRGQTMNTGELFF. As DNA, the CDR3 is TGTGCCACCAGCAGAGGACAGACCATGAACACCGGGGAGCTGTTTTTT. The genes are TRBV15 and TRBJ2-2; TRBD1 is a possible D gene (5 bases). Germline lookup yields CDR1 LNHNV and CDR2 YYDKDF (reference sequence). The CDR3 contains 16 residues. Trimming took off 1 base at V and 1 base at J, with 10 bases between the two ends. Supplemented by reference TRBV15 and TRBJ2-2, the full variable domain reads DAMVIQNPRYQVTQFGKPVTLSCSQTLNHNVMYWYQQKSSQAPKLLFHYYDKDFNNEADTPDNFQSRRPNTSFCFLDIRSPGLGDTAMYLCATSRGQTMNTGELFFGEGSRLTVL.

The rearrangement uses TRBV27 and TRBJ1-1; a weak D match, TRBD1 (6 bases). Trimming removed 0 bases from V and 5 bases from J, with 10 bases in between. Germline lookup yields CDR1 MNHEY and CDR2 SMNVEV (reference sequence). The CDR3 is 14 residues long. Written as DNA, the CDR3 is TGTGCCAGCAGTTTATCCGCCGACAGGACTGAAGCTTTCTTT. This encodes CASSLSADRTEAFF.

The chain has TRBV4-1 and TRBJ1-1; D uncertain. V lost 4 bases, J lost 1 base, and 10 bases lay in between. CDR1 and CDR2 (germline): MGHRA, YSYEKL. The CDR3 extends over 14 amino acids. The CDR3 region is CASSLGRGNTEAFF. Written as DNA, the CDR3 is TGCGCCAGCAGCCTCGGCCGGGGGAACACTGAAGCTTTCTTT.

The V gene is TRBV9, the J gene TRBJ1-1, with D hard to call. CDR3 length: 13 amino acids. The V end lost 0 bases, the J end lost 1 base, and 4 bases lay between the germline ends. Germline loops: CDR1 SGDLS, CDR2 YYNGEE. CDR3 in DNA: TGTGCCAGCAGCGTAGACGGGAACACTGAAGCTTTCTTT. It specifies CASSVDGNTEAFF.

Only one count was recorded for this clone. The chain joins TRBV7-6 to TRBJ1-5; D call uncertain. Germline V gene lookup returns CDR1 SGHVS and CDR2 FNYEAQ. This CDR3 has 16 residues. Between the trimmed V and J ends, which lost 0 bases and 0 bases, there was a span of 9 bases. The CDR3 DNA is TGTGCCAGCAGCTTAGCCGGTAAGAGTAGCAATCAGCCCCAGCATTTT. Translating it yields CASSLAGKSSNQPQHF.

The rearrangement links TRBV7-3 to TRBJ2-5; a possible D gene is TRBD1 (6 bases). The CDR3 runs to 14 residues. Germline V gene lookup returns CDR1 SGHTA and CDR2 FQGTGA. V was cut by 10 bases and J by 5 bases, with 20 bases left in between. The CDR3 region is CATSGAGCQETQYF. CDR3 DNA sequence: TGTGCCACCTCAGGGGCGGGTTGCCAGGAGACCCAGTACTTC.

This chain links TRBV7-2 with TRBJ2-1; 7 bases agree with TRBD1. The CDR3 contains 14 residues. V trimming: 5 bases; J trimming: 9 bases; junction bases outside the gene matches: 10. CDR1 is SGHTA, CDR2 FQGNSA, per germline. CDR3 bases: TGTGCCAGCAGCAATTACGGGACAGTTCCTGAGCAGTTCTTC. Its protein product is CASSNYGTVPEQFF.

This chain uses TRBV4-1 with TRBJ2-7; the D is unclear. Germline CDR1 and CDR2: MGHRA and YSYEKL. There are 13 residues in the CDR3. The V gene lost 0 bases and the J gene lost 5 bases, with 8 bases spanning the gap. CDR3 DNA: TGCGCCAGCAGCCAAGAACCGACTCACGAGCAGTACTTC. Its protein product is CASSQEPTHEQYF.

The DNA for the CDR3 is TGTGCCAGCAGCTTAGTTACAGGGGGAACAGATACGCAGTATTTT. Its translation: CASSLVTGGTDTQYF. The chain joins TRBV11-2 to TRBJ2-3, with 8 positions matching TRBD1. V was clipped by 1 base and J by 3 bases; unmatched bases: 3. Germline V gene lookup returns CDR1 SGHAT and CDR2 FQNNGV. The length of the CDR3 is 15 residues.

J is TRBJ2-3 and V is TRBV10-3; D gene unclear. This CDR3 contains 11 residues. The germline gives CDR1 ENHRY, CDR2 SYGVKD. V shed 3 bases and J shed 6 bases, with 4 bases lying between them. The CDR3 DNA is TGTGCCATCAGTGATGAGGATACGCAGTATTTT. It is translated as CAISDEDTQYF.

The J gene is TRBJ1-6, the V gene TRBV28; D gene unclear. Trimming left V 2 bases short and J 3 bases short, with 20 bases between. The CDR3 is 19 residues long. Germline V gene lookup returns CDR1 MDHEN and CDR2 SYDVKM. CDR3 loop: CASSLGIPPTAYYNSPLHF. CDR3 DNA: TGTGCCAGCAGTTTAGGTATTCCCCCGACTGCTTACTATAATTCACCCCTCCACTTT.

This clone appeared once. This rearrangement joins TRBV7-8 to TRBJ2-3, with 8 bases fitting TRBD2. The CDR3 runs 15 residues. V dropped 2 bases and J dropped 5; count of bases not matched to a gene: 6. The V gene's germline CDR1 is SGHVS and CDR2 FQNEAQ. Here the CDR3 reads CASSLKREWGDTQYF. CDR3 in DNA: TGTGCCAGCAGCTTAAAGCGGGAGTGGGGAGATACGCAGTATTTT.

The chain recombines TRBV5-8 with TRBJ2-3; 15 bases match TRBD2. CDR1 is SGHTS, CDR2 YDEGEE, per germline. This CDR3 region has 19 residues. Trimming at V came to 2 bases and at J to 5 bases, leaving 12 bases not matched to a gene. CDR3 sequence (DNA): TGTGCCAGCAGCTTTTTCTGGACTAGCGGGGGGGGATCGGAAGATACGCAGTATTTT. Translating gives CASSFFWTSGGGSEDTQYF.

The chain recombines TRBV6-4 with TRBJ2-7; 11 bases are a match to TRBD2. The junction had 6 bases not matched to a gene; V was cut back by 5 bases and J by 3 bases. The V gene's germline CDR1 is MRHNA and CDR2 SNTAGT. This CDR3 comprises 15 residues. CDR3 in amino acids: CASSYASGGNYEQYF. The CDR3 nucleotides read TGTGCCAGCAGTTATGCTAGCGGGGGGAACTACGAGCAGTACTTC.

The chain couples TRBV6-6 to TRBJ1-2; possibly TRBD1 for D (6 bases). Trimming removed 2 bases at V and 0 bases at J, with 10 bases between. There are 15 residues in the CDR3. Germline-derived CDR1 and CDR2 are MNHNY and SVGAGI (reference sequence). The CDR3: CASSYRDTPNYGYTF. The CDR3, as DNA: TGTGCCAGCAGTTACCGGGACACCCCTAACTATGGCTACACCTTC.

The chain recombines TRBV5-1 with TRBJ2-7, with 10 bases that match TRBD2. In germline, CDR1 is SGHRS, CDR2 YFSETQ. Trimming at V came to 7 bases and at J to 4 bases, leaving 14 bases not matched to a gene. The length of the CDR3 is 16 residues. For the CDR3, the DNA is TGCGCCAGCGCGAGAGCAGCGGGAGGGCCAATTTACGAGCAGTACTTC. Translating gives CASARAAGGPIYEQYF.

The chain links TRBV7-8 to TRBJ2-7; 10 bases align to TRBD1. Germline lookup yields CDR1 SGHVS and CDR2 FQNEAQ. The CDR3 loop spans 16 amino acids. V was pared by 4 bases and J by 2 bases, with 8 bases of the junction left unmatched. The CDR3 bases are TGTGCCAGCAGCTCGCCGACAGGGGGCGACCCCTACGAGCAGTACTTC. This gives the protein CASSSPTGGDPYEQYF.

This chain uses TRBV27 with TRBJ2-1; 11 bases match TRBD2. This CDR3 comprises 16 residues. Germline V lookup: CDR1 MNHEY, CDR2 SMNVEV (reference sequence). Trimming at V came to 4 bases and at J to 9 bases, leaving 11 bases not matched to a gene. Here the CDR3 DNA reads TGTGCCAGCAGTTACAGTAGCGGGAGGGCCCGGGGTGAGCAGTTCTTC. As protein: CASSYSSGRARGEQFF.

V gene TRBV6-6 combines with J gene TRBJ2-1, with D hard to call. Trimming removed 4 bases at V and 0 bases at J, with 13 bases between. Germline V gene lookup returns CDR1 MNHNY and CDR2 SVGAGI (reference sequence). This CDR3 is 16 amino acids long. CDR3 sequence: CASSSPGFSSYNEQFF. The DNA of the CDR3 is TGTGCCAGCAGTTCACCGGGTTTTAGCTCCTACAATGAGCAGTTCTTC.

The chain couples TRBV29-1 to TRBJ1-6, with D tentatively TRBD1 (5 bases). This CDR3 region has 20 residues. Germline loops: CDR1 SQVTM, CDR2 ANQGSEA. The V gene lost 4 bases and the J gene lost 6 bases, with 31 bases spanning the gap. DNA for the CDR3: TGCAGCGTTGTCTTGGGGGGGGGAGGTTTTAAGGGTATGGGTAATTCACCCCTCCACTTT. This encodes CSVVLGGGGFKGMGNSPLHF.

In this sample, this clone turned up once. This sequence joins TRBV19 and TRBJ1-5, with TRBD1 matching over 11 bases. Germline CDR1 LNHDA, CDR2 SQIVND (reference sequence). CDR3 length equals 17 residues. The junction had 7 bases not matched to a gene; V was cut back by 0 bases and J by 6 bases. The CDR3 sequence: CASSIDQGQGAGQPQHF. Written as DNA, the CDR3 is TGTGCCAGTAGTATAGATCAAGGACAGGGGGCTGGTCAGCCCCAGCATTTT.

The V call is TRBV11-3, the J call TRBJ2-7; 10 bases are shared with TRBD1. The CDR3 runs to 15 residues. The V gene end was trimmed by 1 base and the J gene end by 5 bases; junction bases not matched to a gene: 5. CDR1 SGHNT and CDR2 YENEEA come from the germline V gene. The CDR3 nucleotides are TGTGCCAGCAGCTTAGGGGGGACAGGGGTCCACGAGCAGTACTTC. Encoded protein: CASSLGGTGVHEQYF. The entire variable domain, with the rest obtained from reference TRBV11-3 and TRBJ2-7, is as follows: EAGVVQSPRYKIIEKKQPVAFWCNPISGHNTLYWYLQNLGQGPELLIRYENEEAVDDSQLPKDRFSAERLKGVDSTLKIQPAELGDSAVYLCASSLGGTGVHEQYFGPGTRLTVT.

V and J are TRBV7-9 and TRBJ2-1; 13 nucleotides match TRBD2. Per germline, CDR1 SEHNR and CDR2 FQNEAQ (reference sequence). The V gene end was trimmed by 5 bases and the J gene end by 6 bases; junction bases not matched to a gene: 4. This CDR3 comprises 15 residues. CDR3: CASSEGLAGTNEQFF. The CDR3 DNA sequence: TGTGCCAGCAGCGAGGGACTAGCGGGGACCAATGAGCAGTTCTTC.